What follows describes a single T cell receptor beta chain. This sample was taken from a study of blood T cell repertoires in COVID-19. Sequencing used immunoSEQ multiplex PCR; TCRdb keeps in-frame clones, though not all of them. The sample comprises tens of thousands of clones, around 90% of which are singletons, and 5% to 6.5% rests with the top ten. This sequence originates from a man between 60 and 70 years old with acute or convalescent COVID-19. Sequencing was carried out using peripheral blood.

This chain's CDR3 is CASSPRGPSYEQYF. Written as DNA, the CDR3 is TGTGCCAGCAGTCCCAGGGGTCCCTCCTACGAGCAGTACTTC. The chain is built from TRBV6-5 and TRBJ2-7; possibly TRBD1 for D (6 bases). V was pared by 5 bases and J by 0 bases, with 11 bases between. This CDR3 spans 14 amino acids. Germline V gene sequence: CDR1 MNHEY, CDR2 SVGAGI.